This TCR beta chain was sequenced in a study of shared clonotypes between healthy human individuals. CDR3 length equals 16 residues. Trimming removed 1 base from V and 6 bases from J; junction bases left unmatched: 6. Looked up from germline, CDR1 is KGHSH and CDR2 is LQKENI. Researchers divided each subset's genomic DNA evenly across several immunoSEQ plates. Measured with immunoSEQ multiplex PCR; TCRdb has only the in-frame clones, and not every one. The table has roughly 1,500,000 clones, 95% to 99% seen once. The receptor comes from a man aged 30 to 45 in good health. Sequencing was carried out using naive CD4+ T cells sorted from blood. The subset is: CD45RA+ positively selected. This sequence joins TRBV18 and TRBJ2-1; 10 positions agree with TRBD1. The CDR3 region is CASSPRSGQGFNEQFF. The CDR3 region has the DNA TGTGCCAGCTCACCACGATCGGGACAGGGGTTCAATGAGCAGTTCTTC. The full variable domain, completed using reference TRBV18 and TRBJ2-1, is NAGVMQNPRHLVRRRGQEARLRCSPMKGHSHVYWYRQLPEEGLKFMVYLQKENIIDESGMPKERFSAEFPKEGPSILRIQQVVRGDSAAYFCASSPRSGQGFNEQFFGPGTRLTVL.